This is a list of T cell receptor beta chains from one sample in a study of blood T cell repertoires in COVID-19. Data came from immunoSEQ multiplex PCR; TCRdb stores just in-frame clones and leaves some out. The data contain about 28,000 clones, 81% of them seen just once; the ten biggest clones take up about a sixth. Material for sequencing was peripheral blood. The receptors shown here come from a woman in her fifties or sixties with acute or convalescent COVID-19. The CDR3 runs from the conserved cysteine through the conserved F or W. D genes are given only for firm matches. Some rows mark clone size as missing; the rest say once, few, many or name a class of expanded clone.

TRBJ1-2,TRBV19,NA,TRBD1,TGTGCCAGTACCCCCCGGGACAGGGGGCAATATGGCTACACCTTC,CASTPRDRGQYGYTF
TRBJ2-1,TRBV29-1,medium-sized,TRBD1,TGCAGCGTTGAAGATGGGACAGGGCTATACAATGAGCAGTTCTTC,CSVEDGTGLYNEQFF
TRBJ1-4,TRBV19,NA,TRBD1,TGTGCCAGTAGTATCAGGGGACAGGGCTACGGGATTACTGAAAAACTGTTTTTT,CASSIRGQGYGITEKLFF
TRBJ1-4,TRBV19,NA,TRBD1,TGTGCCAGTAGTATAAGCGGGACAGGGGGCCGAGAAAAACTGTTTTTT,CASSISGTGGREKLFF
TRBJ1-2,TRBV24-1,NA,TRBD1,TGTGCCACCAGTGATGGACAGGGGCCCTTGAGTCACTATGGCTACACCTTC,CATSDGQGPLSHYGYTF
TRBJ2-5,TRBV28,NA,TRBD2,TGTGCCAGCACCCCCAATAGCCCTAGCGGGCCCCAAGAGACCCAGTACTTC,CASTPNSPSGPQETQYF
TRBJ2-5,TRBV7-3,NA,NA,TGTGCCAGCAGCCCGGGTGCGCCGCATGAGACCCAGTACTTC,CASSPGAPHETQYF
TRBJ1-6,TRBV4-2,NA,NA,TGTGCCAGCAGCCAAGATTATATAGGGGCCAGCTCCTTCCATAATTCACCCCTCCACTTT,CASSQDYIGASSFHNSPLHF
TRBJ1-6,TRBV20-1,NA,NA,TGCAGTGCAAGTCCAGGGAGGATTGTTTATTCACCCCTCCACTTT,CSASPGRIVYSPLHF
TRBJ2-3,TRBV21-1,NA,NA,TGTGCCAGCAGCTACACAGGGTTCGGGCCCCCTCCGCAGTATTTT,CASSYTGFGPPPQYF
TRBJ1-1,TRBV18,NA,TRBD1,TGTGCCAGCTCACAGACAGGGGGGTTCACTGAAGCTTTCTTT,CASSQTGGFTEAFF
TRBJ2-5,TRBV7-9,NA,NA,TGTGCCAGCGCCTCCCGGACAGAAGAGACCCAGTACTTC,CASASRTEETQYF
TRBJ1-5,TRBV5-5,NA,TRBD1,TGTGCCAGCAGCACTGGGACAGGGAATAGCAATCAGCCCCAGCATTTT,CASSTGTGNSNQPQHF
TRBJ1-3,TRBV30,NA,NA,TGTGCCTGGAGTCTCGGGGACTCGGTAGGAAACACCATATATTTT,CAWSLGDSVGNTIYF
TRBJ2-7,TRBV27,NA,TRBD1,TGTGCCAGCAGTTTAATCCCCCCAGACAGGGGCGTTTACGAGCAGTACTTC,CASSLIPPDRGVYEQYF
TRBJ1-6,TRBV19,few,TRBD1,TGTGCCAGTAGCCTCGGGACAGTACTTTCACCCCTCCACTTT,CASSLGTVLSPLHF
TRBJ1-2,TRBV4-1,once,NA,TGCGCCAGCAGCCAAGATACACTCAGCTCTCGGGTGGGCTACACCTTC,CASSQDTLSSRVGYTF
TRBJ2-5,TRBV5-1,NA,NA,TGCGCCAGCAGCAAGAGTAGTACCGGAGAGACCCAGTACTTC,CASSKSSTGETQYF
TRBJ2-7,TRBV9,NA,TRBD1,TGTGCCAGCAGCGTAGAATGGGACAGGGGTTACGAGCAGTACTTC,CASSVEWDRGYEQYF
TRBJ2-3,TRBV4-1,NA,NA,TGCGCCAGCAGCCCGCGACCGGGGGAAATCACAGATACGCAGTATTTT,CASSPRPGEITDTQYF
TRBJ2-5,TRBV7-9,few,NA,TGTGCCAGCAGCTCTGATCTAGGCGGGTTTGCCCAGTACTTC,CASSSDLGGFAQYF
TRBJ1-2,TRBV6-5,NA,TRBD1,TGTGCCAGCAGTAAGGGGACAGGTCAGGTCGGGGGCTACACCTTC,CASSKGTGQVGGYTF
TRBJ2-6,TRBV20-1,NA,NA,TGCAGTGCTAGTGGGGGAGGGGGCTCTGGGGCCAACGTCCTGACTTTC,CSASGGGGSGANVLTF
TRBJ2-7,TRBV5-5,NA,TRBD2,TGTGCCAGCAGCTTGGCCCCTAGCGGGGGTACCTACGAGCAGTACTTC,CASSLAPSGGTYEQYF
TRBJ2-3,TRBV10-3,NA,TRBD1,TGTGCCATCAGTCCGGGACAGAGCACAGATACGCAGTATTTT,CAISPGQSTDTQYF
TRBJ2-7,TRBV27,once,TRBD1,TGTGCCAGCAGTTTATCCCGGACAGGGGGACTATACGAGCAGTACTTC,CASSLSRTGGLYEQYF
TRBJ2-3,TRBV7-8,NA,TRBD1,TGTGCCAGCAGCGTACAGACAGGGCCAGATACGCAGTATTTT,CASSVQTGPDTQYF
TRBJ2-7,TRBV7-3,NA,TRBD2,TGTGCCAGCAGCTTAAGCACCGGGGGGGACTACGAGCAGTACTTC,CASSLSTGGDYEQYF
TRBJ1-6,TRBV18,NA,TRBD1,TGTGCCAGCTCCCCGGACAGGGGAAATTCACCCCTCCACTTT,CASSPDRGNSPLHF
TRBJ1-1,TRBV6-5,NA,NA,TGTGCCAGCAGAAACGGACAGAACACTGAAGCTTTCTTT,CASRNGQNTEAFF
TRBJ1-2,TRBV9,NA,NA,TGTGCCAGCAGCGCACGGGACACGCCCTGGGGCTACACCTTC,CASSARDTPWGYTF
TRBJ1-3,TRBV5-8,once,NA,TGTGCCAGCAGCTTGGTTGTCGCTGGAAACACCATATATTTT,CASSLVVAGNTIYF
TRBJ1-2,TRBV5-4,NA,TRBD1,TGTGCCAGCAGCTTGGTAGGACAGGGAACGAATGGCTACACCTTC,CASSLVGQGTNGYTF
TRBJ1-1,TRBV7-8,NA,NA,TGTGCCAGCAGCTTAGTGGGGAGGAACACTGAAGCTTTCTTT,CASSLVGRNTEAFF
TRBJ2-5,TRBV5-1,NA,TRBD1,TGCGCCAGCAGCCACCGGGACAGGAATCAAGAGACCCAGTACTTC,CASSHRDRNQETQYF
TRBJ2-7,TRBV6-6,NA,NA,TGTGCCACCCTCCCAAAGCAAGGGGTGGAGCAGTACTTC,CATLPKQGVEQYF
TRBJ2-2,TRBV21-1,once,NA,TGTGCCAGCAGCACCTCAGCGGGGGACTCCACCGGGGAGCTGTTTTTT,CASSTSAGDSTGELFF
TRBJ1-2,TRBV5-1,few,NA,TGCGCCAGCAGCTTCGGGGGGCTTGGCTACACCTTC,CASSFGGLGYTF
TRBJ1-1,TRBV30,NA,NA,TGTGCCTGGAGCGAGGGTCAGGTGAACACTGAAGCTTTCTTT,CAWSEGQVNTEAFF
TRBJ1-5,TRBV3-1/TRBV3-2,few,TRBD1,TGTGCCAGCAGCCAATCTGTTCAGGGGGCGTCTCGCAATCAGCCCCAGCATTTT,CASSQSVQGASRNQPQHF
TRBJ2-7,TRBV3-1/TRBV3-2,NA,NA,TGTGCCAGCAGCCCACTGGGCGGGGATCCGGCCTACGAGCAGTACTTC,CASSPLGGDPAYEQYF
TRBJ1-4,TRBV19,NA,TRBD1,TGTGCCAGTAGTTTAGGACAGGCAACTAATGAAAAACTGTTTTTT,CASSLGQATNEKLFF
TRBJ1-1,TRBV11-1,NA,TRBD1,TGTGCCAGCAGCGGAACGACAGGGGGCACTGAAGCTTTCTTT,CASSGTTGGTEAFF
TRBJ2-3,TRBV9,NA,TRBD2,TGTGCCAGCAGCTCGTCTAGCGGGACAAGCACAGATACGCAGTATTTT,CASSSSSGTSTDTQYF
TRBJ1-1,TRBV2,NA,NA,TGTGCCAGCACCCTGACCCAGGGGAACACTGAAGCTTTCTTT,CASTLTQGNTEAFF
TRBJ1-2,TRBV10-3,NA,NA,TGTGCCATCAGTGAACATCCTGCATATGGCTACACCTTC,CAISEHPAYGYTF
TRBJ1-2,TRBV7-9,NA,NA,TGTGCCAGCAGCAACATTGCTAACTATGGCTACACCTTC,CASSNIANYGYTF
TRBJ1-6,TRBV27,once,NA,TGTGCCAGCAGTTCGAGGGCCTATAATTCACCCCTCCACTTT,CASSSRAYNSPLHF
TRBJ1-4,TRBV5-6,NA,NA,TGTGCCAGCAGCTGGCGGGCCGAAAAACTGTTTTTT,CASSWRAEKLFF